This passage covers 5 T cell receptor beta chains from one sample sequenced in a study of blood T cell repertoires in COVID-19 (TCRdb year 2020). To prepare the library, the immunoSEQ multiplex PCR assay was applied. The clones in this table, taken by TCRdb from immuneACCESS, are in-frame only. Not every clone is retained; where verified, under half of the shortfall comes from an unresolved V gene, and the cause of the rest is unknown. The sample profile shows 250,000 to 300,000 clones; around 86% of them were found once. The ten largest make up about 1.8% of the sample. Sequenced: PBMCs or T cells enriched from blood (not recorded which). The receptors were sampled from a woman in her forties who had recovered from COVID-19.

In regard to this clone: Within the sample, other DNA sequences also encode this same CDR3. This chain connects TRBV7-9 to TRBJ2-7; 10 positions agree with TRBD1. CDR1 is SEHNR and CDR2 is FQNEAQ in the germline V gene (reference sequence). V lost 4 bases to trimming and J lost 7 bases; unmatched junction nucleotides: 7. The CDR3 is 14 residues long. The CDR3 loop is CASSSPGQGREQYF. The CDR3 nucleotides are TGTGCCAGCAGCTCCCCGGGACAGGGGAGGGAGCAGTACTTC.

A single count supports this clone. The rearrangement joins TRBV24-1 to TRBJ2-7, with 11 bases identical to TRBD1. The CDR3 length is 15 residues. Losses at the gene ends were 4 bases for V and 5 bases for J; bases not matched to a gene: 6. Germline V gene lookup returns CDR1 KGHDR and CDR2 SFDVKD. The CDR3 region is CATSEPGTGGNEQYF. The CDR3 region has the DNA TGTGCCACCAGTGAACCCGGGACAGGGGGAAACGAGCAGTACTTC.

The chain combines TRBV7-3 with TRBJ2-5; 12 nucleotides match TRBD2. This CDR3 region has 14 residues. Germline V lookup: CDR1 SGHTA, CDR2 FQGTGA. The ends lost 6 bases at V and 5 bases at J; junction bases unmatched: 4. As DNA, the CDR3 is TGTGCCAGCAGTAGACTAGCGGGAGCGGAGACCCAGTACTTC. Residues: CASSRLAGAETQYF.

This sequence joins TRBV19 and TRBJ2-1, with TRBD2 matching 8 bases. The V segment lost 5 bases and the J segment 6 bases; nucleotides outside the gene matches: 6. In germline, CDR1 is LNHDA, CDR2 SQIVND (reference sequence). This CDR3 is built from 14 residues. CDR3: CASSSGGVRNEQFF. The DNA of the CDR3 is TGTGCCAGTAGTTCCGGGGGGGTACGCAATGAGCAGTTCTTC.

The chain has TRBV7-2 and TRBJ1-4; D unclear. The V end was cut by 4 bases, the J end by 4 bases, with 10 bases between. There are 14 residues in the CDR3. Germline V lookup: CDR1 SGHTA, CDR2 FQGNSA. The CDR3 loop reads CASSSSAGNEKLFF. The CDR3 DNA sequence: TGTGCCAGCAGCTCCTCAGCGGGTAATGAAAAACTGTTTTTT.